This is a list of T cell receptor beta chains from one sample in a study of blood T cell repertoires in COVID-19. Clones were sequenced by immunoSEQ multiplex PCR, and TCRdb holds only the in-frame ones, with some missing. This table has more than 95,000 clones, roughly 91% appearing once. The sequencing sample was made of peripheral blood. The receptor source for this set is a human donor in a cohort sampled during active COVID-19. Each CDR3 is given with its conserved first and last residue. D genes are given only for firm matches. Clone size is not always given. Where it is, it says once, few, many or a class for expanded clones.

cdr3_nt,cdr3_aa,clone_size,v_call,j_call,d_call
TGTGCCAGCAGTACAGGGGCCGGCTATGGCTACACCTTC,CASSTGAGYGYTF,.,TRBV6-5,TRBJ1-2,TRBD1
TGCGCCAGCAGCCCATCATGGACAGCATATAATTCACCCCTCCACTTT,CASSPSWTAYNSPLHF,.,TRBV4-3,TRBJ1-6,.
TGTGCCAGCAGCTCCCAGTCGCGGGGGACCTATGGCTACACCTTC,CASSSQSRGTYGYTF,once,TRBV5-4,TRBJ1-2,.
TGTGCCAGCAGTTGGTCGTCAGACAGGAATAATGGCTACACCTTC,CASSWSSDRNNGYTF,.,TRBV6-6,TRBJ1-2,.
TGTGCCAGCAAAAAAGGGACAGGGGGCTCAGCCTTC,CASKKGTGGSAF,.,TRBV6-5,TRBJ1-2,TRBD1
TGCAGTATAGGGAGGTCTCATGGCTACACCTTC,CSIGRSHGYTF,.,TRBV20-1,TRBJ1-2,.
TGCGCCAGCAGCCAAGTTGGGGCTAGCGGGAACAGTGAGCAGTTCTTC,CASSQVGASGNSEQFF,once,TRBV4-1,TRBJ2-1,TRBD2
TGTGCCAGCAGCTCCCCCTTGATTAGCGGGGGCCAAGAGACCCAGTACTTC,CASSSPLISGGQETQYF,.,TRBV7-2,TRBJ2-5,TRBD2
TGTGCCAGCAGCCAAGATCCTAGCGGGGGGATCCAAGAGACCCAGTACTTC,CASSQDPSGGIQETQYF,.,TRBV4-2,TRBJ2-5,TRBD2
TGCGCCAGCAGCGTTAGCGGGGAAGAGACCCAGTACTTC,CASSVSGEETQYF,.,TRBV5-1,TRBJ2-5,TRBD2
TGTGCCAGCAGCTTAGTAGACGGGGACAATGAGCAGTTCTTC,CASSLVDGDNEQFF,.,TRBV7-9,TRBJ2-1,.
TGTGCCAGCAGTTTAGTACGGCGGGGAAAGCTGTTTTTT,CASSLVRRGKLFF,.,TRBV28,TRBJ2-2,.
TGTGCCAGCAGGACTAGCGGAATATTGGAGCAGTTCTTC,CASRTSGILEQFF,.,TRBV7-2,TRBJ2-1,TRBD2
TGTGCCAGTAGTGAACTGGCGGGTTACGAGCAGTACTTC,CASSELAGYEQYF,.,TRBV19,TRBJ2-7,.
TGCGCCAGCAGTCGACCGGGACAGGGTCGAGATACGCAGTATTTT,CASSRPGQGRDTQYF,few,TRBV10-2,TRBJ2-3,TRBD1
TGTGCCAGCAGTAGGACTAGCGGAGCTTACAATGAGCAGTTCTTC,CASSRTSGAYNEQFF,.,TRBV6-5,TRBJ2-1,TRBD2
TGTGCCAGCAGTTCCGGGACAGGGGGCGGCTACACCTTC,CASSSGTGGGYTF,.,TRBV28,TRBJ1-2,TRBD1
TGTGCCATCAGTGAGGCTGCACCGGGAATGGACGAGCAGTACTTC,CAISEAAPGMDEQYF,.,TRBV10-3,TRBJ2-7,.
TGTGCCAGCTCACCCGGCCCGGGGGGGCATTCACCCCTCCACTTT,CASSPGPGGHSPLHF,.,TRBV18,TRBJ1-6,.
TGTGCCAGCAGTTTATCGCAGGGGGCGCGTTCCTACTATGGCTACACCTTC,CASSLSQGARSYYGYTF,.,TRBV28,TRBJ1-2,TRBD1
TGCGCCAGCAGCCAAGGGCTAGCTTCTGTCAATGAGCAGTTCTTC,CASSQGLASVNEQFF,.,TRBV4-1,TRBJ2-1,.
TGTGCCAGCAGTTACTCTCCGGGACAGCTGTTTTTT,CASSYSPGQLFF,.,TRBV6-5,TRBJ1-4,TRBD1
TGTGCCAGCAGTCCGGGACAGAACAGACCCGGGGGCTACACCTTC,CASSPGQNRPGGYTF,.,TRBV6-5,TRBJ1-2,TRBD1
TGTGCCAGCAGGGTCTCAGGGAAGGTCCTTGGCTACACCTTC,CASRVSGKVLGYTF,once,TRBV6-5,TRBJ1-2,.
TGTGCCGGGGACAGAAGCTCCTACGAGCAGTACTTC,CAGDRSSYEQYF,.,TRBV27,TRBJ2-7,TRBD1
TGTGCCAGCAGCTTAGGGGCCGGCCGCACAGATACGCAGTATTTT,CASSLGAGRTDTQYF,few,TRBV11-1,TRBJ2-3,.
TGTGCCAGCACTGCGAACAGTCTCAACTATGGCTACACCTTC,CASTANSLNYGYTF,.,TRBV9,TRBJ1-2,.
TGCGCCAGCAGCCAAGATTTCCTCCCTGGAAACACCATATATTTT,CASSQDFLPGNTIYF,.,TRBV4-1,TRBJ1-3,.
TGTGCCAGTAGTATCCATTACATGCCGAAAGAGACCCAGTACTTC,CASSIHYMPKETQYF,.,TRBV19,TRBJ2-5,.
TGTGCCAGCAGTGAGGCTAGCGGGGACCGGGTTACGCAGTATTTT,CASSEASGDRVTQYF,.,TRBV25-1,TRBJ2-3,TRBD2
TGTGCCAGTAGTATACGAGGGACAGGTGGGGGTGAGCAGTTCTTC,CASSIRGTGGGEQFF,once,TRBV19,TRBJ2-1,TRBD1
TGTGCCAGCAGGCCCGGGACAGGGGGGATCCAGTACTTC,CASRPGTGGIQYF,.,TRBV6-5,TRBJ2-5,TRBD1
TGTGCCAGCAGCCCTTGGCCGGGCGTGGGAGCTTCGGGCTACACCTTC,CASSPWPGVGASGYTF,once,TRBV7-9,TRBJ1-2,.
TGCAGCGTTGCTCATAGCTCTGGGGCCAACGTCCTGACTTTC,CSVAHSSGANVLTF,.,TRBV29-1,TRBJ2-6,.
TGTGCCAGCAGTTTAGGGTCGGGCTATGGCTACACCTTC,CASSLGSGYGYTF,.,TRBV27,TRBJ1-2,.
TGTGCCAGCAGCCGGTTAGCGGGGGGGGAGGCCCAGTACTTC,CASSRLAGGEAQYF,.,TRBV13,TRBJ2-5,TRBD2
TGTGCCAGTCGGGGTGCGGGAGCCACAGATACGCAGTATTTT,CASRGAGATDTQYF,.,TRBV19,TRBJ2-3,TRBD2
TGTGCCAGCAGCTTAGATTCCGCAGGGTTAACTGAAGCTTTCTTT,CASSLDSAGLTEAFF,once,TRBV7-2,TRBJ1-1,.
TGTGCCACCAGCACCCGGACTAGCGGAGAGACCCAGTACTTC,CATSTRTSGETQYF,.,TRBV15,TRBJ2-5,TRBD2
TGTGCCAGCAGGGTGGGACAGGGGAATGAGCAGTTCTTC,CASRVGQGNEQFF,.,TRBV12-3/TRBV12-4,TRBJ2-1,TRBD1
TGTGCCAGCAGCTTAGAGTCTTCCGGGGGGCTCTTTGATACGCAGTATTTT,CASSLESSGGLFDTQYF,.,TRBV13,TRBJ2-3,.
TGTGCCAGCTATGAGGGATTGAACACTGAAGCTTTCTTT,CASYEGLNTEAFF,.,TRBV6-5,TRBJ1-1,.
TGTGCCAGCAGCCAAGATTCCCAGGGGCTGGGGAATGAGCAGTTCTTC,CASSQDSQGLGNEQFF,.,TRBV4-2,TRBJ2-1,.
TGCGCCAGCAGTCATCCTCAGGGCGCCGGGACTAGCATCGGGGAGCTGTTTTTT,CASSHPQGAGTSIGELFF,.,TRBV4-3,TRBJ2-2,TRBD2
TGTGCCAGCAGCCAAGTTGCCGGGACTAGCGGGGCCAGGCCAGCCGGGGAGCTGTTTTTT,CASSQVAGTSGARPAGELFF,.,TRBV3-1/TRBV3-2,TRBJ2-2,TRBD2
TGTGCCAGTAGTGAACCCCTAGCGGCTAGCACAGATACGCAGTATTTT,CASSEPLAASTDTQYF,.,TRBV19,TRBJ2-3,TRBD2
TGCGCCAGCAGCTTGGGGGACAGTAACTATGGCTACACCTTC,CASSLGDSNYGYTF,.,TRBV5-1,TRBJ1-2,TRBD1
TGTGCCAGCAGCTTAGCCCCGGGATCGAGTGGCTACACCTTC,CASSLAPGSSGYTF,.,TRBV7-2,TRBJ1-2,.